These 6 T cell receptor beta chains share one sample of origin, sequenced in a study of blood T cell repertoires in COVID-19. Using immunoSEQ multiplex PCR, the repertoire was profiled, and TCRdb retains in-frame clones only, with some absent. The profile shows over 450,000 clones, roughly 89% of them singletons. Specimen: peripheral blood. These TCRs come from a man younger than 30 with COVID-19, enrolled during active disease.

This chain's CDR3 is CASSPRGMETQYF. In DNA form, the CDR3 reads TGTGCCAGCAGCCCGCGGGGGATGGAGACCCAGTACTTC. The chain couples TRBV3-1 (or the pseudogene TRBV3-2) to TRBJ2-5; TRBD2 aligns across 7 bases. The ends lost 4 bases at V and 5 bases at J; junction bases unmatched: 4. Germline CDR1 and CDR2: LGHDT and YNNKEL (reference sequence). This CDR3 comprises 13 residues.

This clone was recorded a few times. Other DNA sequences within the sample encode an identical CDR3. The gene calls are TRBV4-1 and TRBJ2-7; 11 bases agree with TRBD2. Germline loops: CDR1 MGHRA, CDR2 YSYEKL. The CDR3 runs to 15 residues. V was pared by 3 bases and J by 2 bases, with 3 bases of the junction left unmatched. This CDR3 reads CASSQGLAATYEQYF. In nucleotides, the CDR3 is TGCGCCAGCAGCCAGGGACTAGCGGCAACCTACGAGCAGTACTTC.

The chain combines TRBV5-1 with TRBJ2-2; 14 bases align to TRBD2. The V gene's germline CDR1 is SGHRS and CDR2 YFSETQ. The CDR3 has 17 amino acids. V shed 7 bases and J 4 bases; nucleotides not matched to a gene: 9. Here the CDR3 DNA reads TGCGCCAGCGAGGGGACTAGCGGGGGTCCGGGCACCGGGGAGCTGTTTTTT. Its protein product is CASEGTSGGPGTGELFF.

The chain joins TRBV4-1 to TRBJ2-5; 9 positions agree with TRBD2. Germline CDR1 reads MGHRA; CDR2 reads YSYEKL. The CDR3 loop spans 15 amino acids. V shed 0 bases and J 5 bases; nucleotides not matched to a gene: 4. CDR3 sequence reads: CASSQDGAGGETQYF. CDR3 bases: TGCGCCAGCAGCCAAGATGGGGCGGGAGGGGAGACCCAGTACTTC.

The chain joins TRBV24-1 to TRBJ2-6; 8 bases line up with TRBD1. Germline V lookup: CDR1 KGHDR, CDR2 SFDVKD. V gave up 4 bases and J gave up 0 bases; unmatched junction bases: 4. The CDR3 length is 17 residues. CDR3 bases: TGTGCCACCAGTGACCTGGACAGGGCCTCTGGGGCCAACGTCCTGACTTTC. Its protein is CATSDLDRASGANVLTF.

The chain couples TRBV19 to TRBJ2-3; D gene uncertain. CDR3 length equals 13 residues. Germline V gives CDR1 LNHDA, CDR2 SQIVND (reference sequence). V shed 6 bases and J shed 6 bases, with 13 bases lying between them. CDR3 region: CASRPQEWDTQYF. The CDR3 DNA reads as TGTGCCAGTAGGCCCCAGGAATGGGATACGCAGTATTTT.